The T cell receptor beta chain described here comes from a study of cytomegalovirus exposure and HLA in healthy donors. Overall study results and limits: An analysis done earlier found most TCR beta V segments productive about 87% or about 30% of the time.

CDR3 length equals 14 residues. Germline V gene data show CDR1 as SEHNR and CDR2 as FQNEAQ (reference sequence). V was pared by 3 bases and J by 0 bases, with 8 bases between. Note on this clone: What it binds is unknown.

13 Jbeta primers and 60 Vbeta primers were used for the PCR. Repertoires were generated with immunoSEQ multiplex PCR, while TCRdb's copy carries only in-frame clones and drops some. The profile covers fewer than 150,000 clones, with 80% appearing a single time and 1% taken by the ten largest. Those who donated were healthy bone marrow donors. V usage is TRBV7-9 and J usage is TRBJ1-2; D unclear. The TCR sequence derives from a man in his forties in good health and CMV-seronegative. The specimen was PBMCs. CDR3 sequence: CASSFGEANYGYTF. The CDR3 coding sequence is TGTGCCAGCAGCTTCGGGGAGGCTAACTATGGCTACACCTTC.